The rows below give T cell receptor beta chains drawn from one sample of a study of blood T cell repertoires in COVID-19. Using immunoSEQ multiplex PCR, the repertoire was profiled, and TCRdb retains in-frame clones only, with some absent. The sample contains tens of thousands of clones, around nine tenths of which appear only once. The sample comprised peripheral blood. The receptors stem from an elderly woman with active or convalescent COVID-19. The CDR3 runs from the conserved cysteine through the conserved F or W.

j_call v_call cdr3_aa
TRBJ1-1 TRBV30 CAWSKGYLNTEAFF
TRBJ2-2 TRBV14 CASSQRQGLPPGELFF
TRBJ1-6 TRBV11-2 CASSLQMDSPLHF
TRBJ2-7 TRBV2 CASSDGGVDEQYF
TRBJ2-4 TRBV28 CASSLRQGASNIQYF
TRBJ2-2 TRBV12-3/TRBV12-4 CASLTGITGELFF
TRBJ1-5 TRBV7-9 CASSLDYSNQPQHF
TRBJ1-4 TRBV2 CASSEEQLRSEKLFF
TRBJ2-1 TRBV5-1 CASSLVRTRDNEQFF
TRBJ1-4 TRBV28 CATQEPSLPPNEKLFF
TRBJ2-5 TRBV9 CASSAGTSGGHQETQYF
TRBJ2-5 TRBV6-5 CASAGLSGGTQYF
TRBJ2-5 TRBV7-9 CASTSDSGVPWHKQETQYF
TRBJ1-2 TRBV30 CAWGEVGYGYTF
TRBJ2-1 TRBV19 CASSLAGENNEQFF
TRBJ2-3 TRBV6-6 CASSKRPSGGSDTQYF
TRBJ2-2 TRBV30 CAWSPHPLTGSELFGELFF
TRBJ2-1 TRBV6-2/TRBV6-3 CASSDPSGGHNEQFF
TRBJ1-5 TRBV7-9 CASSFAGDHQPQHF
TRBJ1-5 TRBV7-2 CASSLVGDLMGDQPQHF
TRBJ1-4 TRBV7-9 CASSLGPRGAGGEKLFF
TRBJ2-1 TRBV27 CASKRGLRSYNEQFF
TRBJ2-7 TRBV18 CASSPAGHSYEQYF
TRBJ1-1 TRBV29-1 CSVQKDRETEAFF
TRBJ2-2 TRBV27 CASSSWRTGGRPNTGELFF
TRBJ2-5 TRBV9 CASSAQGLPQETQYF
TRBJ2-2 TRBV7-2 CASSLGRGSGELFF
TRBJ1-1 TRBV15 CATTLGLNTEAFF
TRBJ2-2 TRBV6-5 CASRTPGGTGELFF
TRBJ1-2 TRBV3-1/TRBV3-2 CASSQDLGADYGYTF
TRBJ1-1 TRBV28 CASRQPGLRTEAFF
TRBJ1-2 TRBV9 CASSAEQGRYGYTF
TRBJ2-7 TRBV3-1/TRBV3-2 CASSPRTGGYEQYF
TRBJ1-4 TRBV20-1 CSASTARGEKLFF
TRBJ2-7 TRBV7-2 CASRPRGGHEQYF
TRBJ2-7 TRBV7-5 CARSPRGSSYEQYF
TRBJ1-2 TRBV18 CASSPQGQGNYGYTF
TRBJ1-2 TRBV5-6 CASSFRYGYTF
TRBJ1-2 TRBV30 CAWSVDRVQGYTF
TRBJ1-1 TRBV6-5 CASSSRGLNTEAFF
TRBJ2-2 TRBV10-3 CAISGTSGGAGELFF
TRBJ2-2 TRBV7-6 CASREGTDNTGELFF
TRBJ1-2 TRBV5-6 CASSSTGVYGYTF
TRBJ2-7 TRBV29-1 CSVGQVNYEQYF
TRBJ1-1 TRBV19 CASSPRQTEAFF
TRBJ2-1 TRBV15 CATSREGLSLSYNEQFF
TRBJ2-5 TRBV7-9 CASSLGGGSQETQYF
TRBJ1-1 TRBV10-2 CASSYQENTEAFF
TRBJ2-1 TRBV6-5 CASSSSSLSYNEQFF
TRBJ1-1 TRBV29-1 CSVAQNTEAFF
TRBJ1-2 TRBV10-3 CAISDGGTYYGYTF
TRBJ1-1 TRBV28 CASIQGRVAIAFF
TRBJ2-1 TRBV6-2/TRBV6-3 CASSYAQGALGNEQFF